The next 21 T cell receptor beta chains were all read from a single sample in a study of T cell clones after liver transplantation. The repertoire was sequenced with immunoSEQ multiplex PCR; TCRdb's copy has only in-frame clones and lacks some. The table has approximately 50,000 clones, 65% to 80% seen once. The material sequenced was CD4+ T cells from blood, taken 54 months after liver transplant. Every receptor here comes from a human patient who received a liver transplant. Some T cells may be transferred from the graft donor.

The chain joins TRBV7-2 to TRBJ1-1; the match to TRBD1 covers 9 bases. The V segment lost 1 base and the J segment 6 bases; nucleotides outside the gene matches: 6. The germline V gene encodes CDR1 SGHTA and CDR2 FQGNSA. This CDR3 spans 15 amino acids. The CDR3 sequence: CASSLVDRGIPEAFF. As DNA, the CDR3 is TGTGCCAGCAGCTTAGTGGACAGGGGTATCCCTGAAGCTTTCTTT.

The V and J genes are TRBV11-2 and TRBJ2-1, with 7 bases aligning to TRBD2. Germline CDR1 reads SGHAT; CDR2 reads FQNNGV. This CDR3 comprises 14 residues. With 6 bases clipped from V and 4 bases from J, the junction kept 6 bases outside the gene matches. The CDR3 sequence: CASSPGLLYNEQFF. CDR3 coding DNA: TGTGCCAGCAGTCCGGGACTACTTTACAATGAGCAGTTCTTC.

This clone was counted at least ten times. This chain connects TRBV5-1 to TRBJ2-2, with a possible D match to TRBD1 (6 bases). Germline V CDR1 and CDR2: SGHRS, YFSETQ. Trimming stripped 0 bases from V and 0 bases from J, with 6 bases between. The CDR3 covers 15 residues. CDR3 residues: CASSLGDTNTGELFF. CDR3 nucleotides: TGCGCCAGCAGCTTGGGGGACACGAACACCGGGGAGCTGTTTTTT.

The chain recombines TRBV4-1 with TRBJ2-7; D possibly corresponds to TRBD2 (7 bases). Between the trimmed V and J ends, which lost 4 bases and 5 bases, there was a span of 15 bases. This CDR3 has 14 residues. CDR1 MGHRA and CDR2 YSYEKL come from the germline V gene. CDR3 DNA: TGCGCCAGCAGCCGAGAGGGGGGGCTGGACGAGCAGTACTTC. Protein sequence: CASSREGGLDEQYF.

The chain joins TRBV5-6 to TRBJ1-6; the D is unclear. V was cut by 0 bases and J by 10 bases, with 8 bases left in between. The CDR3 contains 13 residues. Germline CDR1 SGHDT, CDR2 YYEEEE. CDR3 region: CASSLGLGSPLHF. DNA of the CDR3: TGTGCCAGCAGCTTGGGATTAGGATCACCCCTCCACTTT.

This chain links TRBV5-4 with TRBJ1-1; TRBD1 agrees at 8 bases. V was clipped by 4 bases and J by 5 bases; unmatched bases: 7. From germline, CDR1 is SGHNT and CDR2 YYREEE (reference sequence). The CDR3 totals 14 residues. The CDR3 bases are TGTGCCAGCAGCAGCGGACAGGGCACGACTGAAGCTTTCTTT. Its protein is CASSSGQGTTEAFF.

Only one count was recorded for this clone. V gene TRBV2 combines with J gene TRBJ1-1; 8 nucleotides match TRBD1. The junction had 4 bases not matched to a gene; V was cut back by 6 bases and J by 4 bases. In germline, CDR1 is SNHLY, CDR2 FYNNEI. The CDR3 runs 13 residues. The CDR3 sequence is CASRKDRATEAFF. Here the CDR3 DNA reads TGTGCCAGCAGAAAGGACAGGGCCACTGAAGCTTTCTTT.

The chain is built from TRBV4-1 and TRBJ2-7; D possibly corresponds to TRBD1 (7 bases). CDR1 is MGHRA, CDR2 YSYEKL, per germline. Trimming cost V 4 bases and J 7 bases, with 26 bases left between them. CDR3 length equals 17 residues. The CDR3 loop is CASSPQKYDRDSWEQYF. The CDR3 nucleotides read TGCGCCAGCAGCCCTCAAAAATACGACAGGGACTCCTGGGAGCAGTACTTC.

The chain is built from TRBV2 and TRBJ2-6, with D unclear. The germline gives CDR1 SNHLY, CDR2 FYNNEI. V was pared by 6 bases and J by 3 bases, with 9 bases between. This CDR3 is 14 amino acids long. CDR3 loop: CASSVGRGANVLTF. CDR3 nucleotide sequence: TGTGCCAGCAGCGTGGGCCGTGGGGCCAACGTCCTGACTTTC.

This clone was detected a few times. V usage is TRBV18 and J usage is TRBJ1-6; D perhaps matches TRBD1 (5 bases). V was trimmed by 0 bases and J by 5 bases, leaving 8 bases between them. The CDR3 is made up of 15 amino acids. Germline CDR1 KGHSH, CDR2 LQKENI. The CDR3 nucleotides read TGTGCCAGCTCACCACCGGGACGGAATAATTCACCCCTCCACTTT. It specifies CASSPPGRNNSPLHF.

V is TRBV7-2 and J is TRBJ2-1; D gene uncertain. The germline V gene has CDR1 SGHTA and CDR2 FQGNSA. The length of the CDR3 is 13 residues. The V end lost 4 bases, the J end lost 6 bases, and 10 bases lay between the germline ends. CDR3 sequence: CASSSGALNEQFF. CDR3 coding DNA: TGTGCCAGCAGCTCCGGAGCACTCAATGAGCAGTTCTTC.

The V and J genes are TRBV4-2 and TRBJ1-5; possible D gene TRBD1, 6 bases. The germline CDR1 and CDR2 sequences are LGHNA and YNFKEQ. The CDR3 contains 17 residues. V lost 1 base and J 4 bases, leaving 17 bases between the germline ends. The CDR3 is CASSQVLGGRKNQPQHF. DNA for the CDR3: TGTGCCAGCAGCCAAGTTCTCGGGGGGCGTAAGAATCAGCCCCAGCATTTT.

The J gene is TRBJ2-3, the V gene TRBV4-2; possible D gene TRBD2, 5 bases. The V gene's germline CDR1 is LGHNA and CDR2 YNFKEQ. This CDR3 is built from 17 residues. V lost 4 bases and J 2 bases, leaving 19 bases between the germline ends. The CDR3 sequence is CASSPMRRQETTDTQYF. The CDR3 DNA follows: TGTGCCAGCAGCCCCATGAGGAGGCAGGAGACCACAGATACGCAGTATTTT.

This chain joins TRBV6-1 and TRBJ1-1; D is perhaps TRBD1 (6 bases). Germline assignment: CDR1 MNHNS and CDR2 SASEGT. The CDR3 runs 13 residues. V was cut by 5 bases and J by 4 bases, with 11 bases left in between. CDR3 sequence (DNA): TGTGCCAGCAGTTCAAAAGGGGGCACTGAAGCTTTCTTT. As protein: CASSSKGGTEAFF.

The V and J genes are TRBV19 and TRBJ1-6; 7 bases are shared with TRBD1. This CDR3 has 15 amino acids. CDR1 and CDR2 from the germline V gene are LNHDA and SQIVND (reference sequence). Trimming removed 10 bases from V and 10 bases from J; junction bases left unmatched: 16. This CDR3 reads CATAVGGDSRSPLHF. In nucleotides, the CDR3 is TGTGCCACCGCTGTGGGGGGGGACAGCCGATCACCCCTCCACTTT.

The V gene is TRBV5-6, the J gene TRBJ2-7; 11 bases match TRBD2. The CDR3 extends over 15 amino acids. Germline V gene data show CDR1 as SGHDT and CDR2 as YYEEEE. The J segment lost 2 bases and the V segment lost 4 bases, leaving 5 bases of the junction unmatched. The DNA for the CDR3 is TGTGCCAGCAGCGGATCTAGCGGGGGGCCCTACGAGCAGTACTTC. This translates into CASSGSSGGPYEQYF.

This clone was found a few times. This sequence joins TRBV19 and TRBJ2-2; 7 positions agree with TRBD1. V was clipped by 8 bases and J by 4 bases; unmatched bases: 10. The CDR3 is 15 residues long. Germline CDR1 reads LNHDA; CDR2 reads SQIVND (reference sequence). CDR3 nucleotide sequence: TGTGCCAGTTGCGGACTCGGACAGGTCACCGGGGAGCTGTTTTTT. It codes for CASCGLGQVTGELFF.

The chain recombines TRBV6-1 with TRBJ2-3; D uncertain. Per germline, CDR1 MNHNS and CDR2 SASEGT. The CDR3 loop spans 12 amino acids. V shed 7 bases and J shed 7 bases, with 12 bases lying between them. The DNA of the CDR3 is TGTGCCAGCACAGAACGACGTAATACGCAGTATTTT. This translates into CASTERRNTQYF.

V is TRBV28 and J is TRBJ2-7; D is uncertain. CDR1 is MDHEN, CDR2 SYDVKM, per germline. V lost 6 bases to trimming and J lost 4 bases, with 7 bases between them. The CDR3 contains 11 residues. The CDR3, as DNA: TGTGCCAGCAGCTCCTTATACGAGCAGTACTTC. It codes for CASSSLYEQYF.

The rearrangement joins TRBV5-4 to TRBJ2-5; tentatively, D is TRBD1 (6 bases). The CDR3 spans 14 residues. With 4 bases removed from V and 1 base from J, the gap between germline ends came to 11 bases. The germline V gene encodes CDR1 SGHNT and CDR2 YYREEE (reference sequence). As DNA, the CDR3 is TGTGCCAGCAGCGCCGGACAGAGCCAAGAGACCCAGTACTTC. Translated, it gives CASSAGQSQETQYF.

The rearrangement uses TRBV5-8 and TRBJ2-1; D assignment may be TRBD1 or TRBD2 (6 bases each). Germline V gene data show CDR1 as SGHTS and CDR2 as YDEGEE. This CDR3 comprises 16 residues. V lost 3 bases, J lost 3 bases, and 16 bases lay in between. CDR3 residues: CASSSWGASFYNEQFF. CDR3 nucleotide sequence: TGTGCCAGCAGCTCTTGGGGGGCCAGCTTCTACAATGAGCAGTTCTTC. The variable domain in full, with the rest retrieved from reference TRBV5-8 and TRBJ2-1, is EAGVTQSPTHLIKTRGQQATLRCSPISGHTSVYWYQQALGLGLQFLLWYDEGEERNRGNFPPRFSGRQFPNYSSELNVNALELEDSALYLCASSSWGASFYNEQFFGPGTRLTVL.